The T cell receptor (beta chain) described here comes from a study of T cells in Graves' hyperthyroidism and ophthalmopathy (dated by TCRdb to the late 2010s). Regarding the study in general: Peripheral blood samples were taken at the time of initial diagnosis, prior to any treatment. The roughly 91 discovery patients were randomly divided into training and test sets at a 7:3 ratio. A discovery cohort of approximately 100 patients, 43 with Graves' ophthalmopathy and fewer than 65 with stable Graves' hyperthyroidism, was used to find distinguishing TCR V-J signatures. After sampling, hyperthyroidism patients received methimazole starting at 30 mg daily, and ophthalmopathy patients received high-dose intravenous methylprednisolone. In about 6 Graves' hyperthyroidism patients, the study also compared T-cell repertoires from thyroid tissue with T-cell repertoires from blood. TCR Vbeta CDR3 sequencing of fewer than 150 peripheral blood samples (over 40 ophthalmopathy, roughly 72 hyperthyroidism and roughly 17 progressor patients) is reported in the paper. Whether ophthalmopathy could be predicted prospectively was tested in an independent validation cohort made up of 18 hyperthyroidism patients plus 17 patients who later progressed to ophthalmopathy.

On the study overall, not on this receptor specifically: In validation, the model predicted progression to ophthalmopathy a median of about 5.9 months before onset, with about 70% sensitivity and 72.22% specificity. Sample size was not statistically predetermined, and investigators were not blinded to group allocation. Ophthalmopathy was separated from stable hyperthyroidism by a 13 V-J signature model, with just over 85% sensitivity and about 81% specificity obtained in cross-validation and 80%/75% obtained in testing. Blood samples also contained most of the expanded thyroid clonotypes (frequency above 0.001), which suggests that blood repertoires may reflect thyroid immune responses.

The germline V gene provides CDR1 MGHDK and CDR2 SYGVNS. Inclusive of the bounding cysteine and phenylalanine, the CDR3 is 16 residues long. The read is trimmed to its CDR3 DNA, 48 bases read in frame from base 1. Here V drops 7 bases and J drops 9 bases, and the junction holds 17 bases not matched to any gene. The TCR beta CDR3 regions were amplified from the RNA transcripts. The first round of RT-PCR for the TCR CDR3 was performed with the HTBI primer set and the Qiagen OneStep RT-PCR kit. A second multiplex PCR round built the libraries, followed by size selection and purification. Libraries were sequenced paired-end with 100 bp reads on an Illumina HiSeq2000. Processing in the source paper ran as follows. Raw data were processed with SOAPnuke, discarding reads with adapters, uncalled bases, mean Phred below 15, or no exact constant-primer or identifier match. COPE v1.2.5 was used to merge high-quality paired reads, and clonotypes were defined as unique nucleotide sequences. MiTCR v1.1 was used to align the clonotypes against IMGT TRBV, TRBD and TRBJ reference segments. The analysis was restricted to V-J combinations with a frequency above 0.0001, which together covered 99.2% of the repertoires. A TCS score was defined as the ratio between F50 (clonal expansion) and ExV (chaos), using BLOSUM62-based TCRdist between CDR3 peptides within each V-J. Welch's t-statistics and random forest reduced 500 to 550 V-J features to about 13, which were used in a naive Bayes classifier (R e1071). TCRdb applied fastp at Q25 and MiXCR to the public reads, then kept only in-frame beta chains. Rows merge per CDR3 protein into single entries with the most common DNA and genes. The V and J calls reflect TCRdb's pipeline rather than the authors' work. This sample has 600,000 to 650,000 distinct CDR3 sequences in its table, and around 16% of those were observed once. In total, the top ten clones hold 3% to 4% of the sample.

In regard to this clonotype: Its recognized antigen is unknown. Base qualities are not provided; no much larger clone lies one nucleotide away.

Stable Graves' hyperthyroidism was defined as no progression to ophthalmopathy during 18 months of follow-up. Hyperthyroidism patients were newly diagnosed, had a disease duration of under 2 months, and were aged 18 to 65 years. The study excluded patients with uncontrolled infections, other autoimmune diseases, pregnancy or lactation. Clinical symptoms, serum thyroxine and TRAb, thyroid ultrasound, and orbital computed tomography formed the basis for the diagnoses. Ficoll-Paque density gradient centrifugation was used to isolate PBMCs from about 10 ml of fresh peripheral blood. Trizol reagent was used to extract total RNA, and RNA quality was then checked on an Agilent 2100 Bioanalyzer.

The chain couples TRBV25-1 to TRBJ2-1, with 8 bases matching TRBD2. This receptor was obtained from a woman in her thirties with Graves' hyperthyroidism. The source material was blood. The CDR3 in this case is CASTPTGGLDGREQFF. Here is the DNA: TGTGCCAGCACTCCTACGGGGGGACTAGATGGTCGTGAGCAGTTCTTC.